This T cell receptor beta chain was retrieved from a study of blood T cell repertoires in COVID-19. As for the study in general: COVID-19 samples, acute and convalescent, were from the United States, Italy and Spain. T cells, B-cell-depleted T cells, or PBMCs supplied cDNA or gDNA.

Authors' data handling: Reference gene primers were amplified, and this amplification served to estimate nucleated cell counts. Sequenced by immunoSEQ multiplex PCR; TCRdb stores in-frame clones only, minus some. The DNA gave D and trimming, while V, J and clone size come from that table. The sample records around 270,000 clones, more than 85% being singletons. Comments on this clone: A junction boundary mismatches the germline segment, possibly from a read error.

CDR1 MNHEY and CDR2 SMNVEV come from the germline V gene (reference sequence). The CDR3 has 12 residues. The specimen was peripheral blood. The chain uses TRBV27 and TRBJ2-4; 11 bases are a match to TRBD1. The source is a man in his forties with acute or convalescent COVID-19. The CDR3 sequence is CASSGQGAEYHF. The CDR3 nucleotides are TGTGCCAGCAGTGGACAGGGGGCGGAGTATCACTTC.